This record looks at one T cell receptor (beta chain) sequence and its context. This clone was seen only once. Its target antigen remains unknown. No quality values exist for individual bases; no much larger clone is one base distant. For sequencing of the TCRbeta CDR3 region, genomic DNA was extracted from the sorted cells. The immunoSEQ Assay was used for sequencing of TCRbeta CDR3 regions. In TCRdb, the immuneACCESS table is reduced to in-frame sequences with V and J assigned. These tables do not hold every clone; where another copy was compared, an unresolved V gene accounts for under half, and the others remain unexplained. The table for this sample lists about 95,000 clones; 90% to 95% of them were counted only once. The top ten constitute roughly 2.5% of the sample. Unmatched junction bases come to 3, with V trimmed by 2 bases and J by 1 base. The CDR3 goes from the cysteine to the phenylalanine over 17 residues. The entry retains the CDR3 DNA only, 51 bases that are in frame from base 1. The germline V gene supplies CDR1 SGHRS and CDR2 YFSETQ.

Patients with autoimmune disease history or receiving systemic immunosuppression were excluded from the trial. In every dose cohort, peripheral blood was drawn for TCR sequencing at baseline, cycle 4 day 1, and cycle 7 day 1. Samples were obtained from an open-label, multicenter, first-in-human phase I dose-escalation trial of ivuxolimab. Adults with locally advanced or metastatic melanoma, renal cell carcinoma, hepatocellular carcinoma or head and neck squamous cell carcinoma were enrolled in the trial. Before TCR sequencing, CD4+ T cells and CD8+ T cells were sorted from peripheral blood as separate populations. This sample is drawn from a study of OX40 agonist ivuxolimab in advanced cancers. Looking at the study overall: Ivuxolimab was an agonistic, fully human IgG2 monoclonal antibody directed against OX40 (CD134), a costimulatory receptor. Of the 50 or so patients in dose escalation, about 20 had hepatocellular carcinoma, some 15 had melanoma, 9 had renal cell carcinoma and 9 had head and neck cancer. Three dose-escalation patients achieved partial responses, one with hepatocellular carcinoma and two with cutaneous melanoma. Prior anti-PD-1, anti-PD-L1 or anti-CTLA-4 therapy was permitted, and checkpoint inhibitors had been received by under 50% of dose-escalation patients. The dose-escalation cohort was 82.7% male with a mean age of about 54 years, ranging from 23 to 79. The monotherapy dose-escalation portion (N = 52 patients) of the phase I ivuxolimab trial is reported in the paper. Peripheral TCRbeta sequencing aimed to test whether ivuxolimab altered TCR sequence diversity and caused clonal T-cell expansion. Intravenous ivuxolimab was administered to patients every 2 weeks at six dose levels: 0.01, 0.1, 0.3, 1.5, 3 and 10 mg/kg.

Findings and caveats that apply to the study as a whole: In partial responders in the 0.1-3.0 mg/kg groups, normalized peripheral clonal expansion was found to be among the lowest, especially among CD8+ T cells. At doses of 0.1 to 3.0 mg/kg, clonal expansion of both CD4+ and CD8+ blood T cells was observed from baseline to week 6. Low levels of normalized T-cell clonal expansion were also seen in some nonresponding patients. The antigen specificity of the clonally expanded peripheral T cells was not determined. After ivuxolimab, expanded clones were on average more numerous among CD8+ T cells than among CD4+ T cells.

The clonotype comes from an adult with an advanced solid tumor such as melanoma, head and neck, liver or kidney cancer. The sequence links TRBV5-1 to TRBJ2-4; TRBD2 agrees with 13 junctional bases. Sequenced here: CD4+ or CD8+ T cells sorted from blood, sampled in a trial of the OX40 agonist ivuxolimab. Here is the DNA: TGCGCCAGCAGCTTCGGACTAGCGGGAGAGGCCAAAAACATTCAGTACTTC. The resulting protein is CASSFGLAGEAKNIQYF.